This T cell receptor (beta chain) was sequenced in a study of shared clonotypes between healthy human individuals. Study-wide results and limits: Read depth was anticipated to influence clonotype sharing among donors.

J lost 3 bases, V lost 4 bases, and 5 bases had no gene match. Germline CDR1 and CDR2: SEHNR and FQNEAQ (reference sequence). The CDR3 runs 14 residues. Method: immunoSEQ multiplex PCR; TCRdb's copy keeps in-frame clones and lacks some. The table lists around 1.9 million clones, roughly 91% of them singletons. CD8 cells regarded as naive lacked CD45RO, were positively chosen for CCR7, and omitted terminally differentiated effector memory CD45RA+ cells. This clone has more than one count but fewer than ten. Antigen specificity is unknown. The sequence was collected from a man between 18 and 35 years old in good health. Some clones in this sample may be carry-over from other donors' samples. V is TRBV7-9 and J is TRBJ2-7; TRBD2 matches at 8 bases. Sequencing was carried out using naive CD8+ T cells from PBMCs. This CDR3 is CASSWPAGDYEQYF. The DNA of the CDR3 is TGTGCCAGCAGCTGGCCAGCGGGGGACTACGAGCAGTACTTC.